This TCR beta chain was identified during a study of T cells in women clearing cervical HPV infection. Looking at the study overall: Blood came at first lesion visit for cases, post-clearance for controls.

Here immunoSEQ multiplex PCR was the method, and the copy in TCRdb shows in-frame clones only, minus some. The sample's table shows about 29,000 clones. With regard to this clone: The antigen remains undetermined. The CDR3 is cut off 3 residues early in the read; its end comes from the germline J gene.

Whole-study findings and limits: TRBV6-7 relative abundance averaged roughly 0.1% in cases and 0.16% in controls. CIN3+ cases had significantly higher TCR richness than controls; evenness did not differ.

All donors had a single incident cervical HPV16 infection, not prevalent. CDR3 size: 15 residues. Germline V gene sequence: CDR1 DFQATT, CDR2 SNEGSKA (reference sequence). The V segment lost 5 bases and the J segment 8 bases; nucleotides outside the gene matches: 11. Sample: blood buffy coat. J is TRBJ1-4 and V is TRBV20-1, with 10 bases lining up with TRBD1. The TCR comes from a woman between 18 and 75 years old with a cervical HPV16 infection that either progressed to CIN3+ or cleared (not recorded which). CDR3 in amino acids: CSARKLGTGDEKLFF. The DNA read from the CDR3 is TGCAGTGCTCGGAAGCTAGGGACAGGGGACGAAAAA.